Listed here are 29 T cell receptor beta chains from one sample, sequenced in a study of T cells after yellow fever vaccination. TCRdb analysed the 5' RACE reads with MiXCR anew, one entry per CDR3 protein. The table has some 350,000 distinct CDR3 sequences, roughly 10% seen once; the top ten hold around 18%. The sequences come from PBMCs, collected on the day of the first yellow fever vaccination. The receptors come from a man aged 18 to 30 who received the YFV17D yellow fever vaccine.

This clonotype was detected only a few times. The chain joins TRBV18 to TRBJ2-1; 10 bases match TRBD1. Germline V gene lookup returns CDR1 KGHSH and CDR2 LQKENI. The CDR3 sequence is 14 residues long. The V and J ends lost 5 bases and 6 bases, in that order; junction bases with no gene match: 4. The CDR3 protein is CASSSDRGVNEQFF. For the CDR3, the DNA is TGTGCCAGCTCATCGGACAGGGGGGTCAATGAGCAGTTCTTC.

The chain employs TRBV20-1 and TRBJ2-2; no clear D. V lost 2 bases, J lost 0 bases, and 7 bases lay in between. CDR3 length equals 14 residues. Per germline, CDR1 DFQATT and CDR2 SNEGSKA (reference sequence). This CDR3 is CSARSFSNTGELFF. The CDR3 DNA is TGCAGTGCTAGATCGTTTTCGAACACCGGGGAGCTGTTTTTT.

The V and J genes are TRBV6-1 and TRBJ1-5, with 7 positions matching TRBD1. Germline CDR1 reads MNHNS; CDR2 reads SASEGT. CDR3 length: 15 residues. The ends lost 8 bases at V and 1 base at J; junction bases unmatched: 8. As DNA, the CDR3 is TGTGCCAGCGGGCTCGACAGGGAGAGCAATCAGCCCCAGCATTTT. This codes for CASGLDRESNQPQHF.

The sample holds a few counts of this clonotype. The gene calls are TRBV7-3 and TRBJ2-2; 9 positions match TRBD2. Germline V gene sequence: CDR1 SGHTA, CDR2 FQGTGA. CDR3 length: 14 residues. V lost 5 bases and J lost 6; bases outside the gene matches: 4. The CDR3 is CASSTGLASGELFF. The CDR3 DNA reads as TGTGCCAGCAGCACCGGACTAGCGTCCGGGGAGCTGTTTTTT.

This clonotype has more than one count but fewer than ten. The chain uses TRBV3-1 and TRBJ1-3, with D unclear. Germline-derived CDR1 and CDR2 are LGHDT and YNNKEL (reference sequence). V was shortened by 0 bases and J by 0 bases, with 9 bases between the two germline ends. This CDR3 has 16 amino acids. The CDR3 sequence is CASSQDTTISGNTIYF. CDR3 DNA: TGTGCCAGCAGCCAAGATACGACGATCTCTGGAAACACCATATATTTT.

The rearrangement links TRBV7-3 to TRBJ2-5, with D tentatively TRBD2 (6 bases). Germline V gives CDR1 SGHTA, CDR2 FQGTGA. V gave up 3 bases and J gave up 2 bases, with 19 bases separating them. The CDR3 runs 17 residues. The chain's CDR3 is CASSLGGDGLSQETQYF. CDR3 in DNA: TGTGCCAGCAGCTTGGGAGGAGACGGGCTTTCACAAGAGACCCAGTACTTC.

This clonotype has ten or more counts. J is TRBJ1-1 and V is TRBV12-3 or TRBV12-4, with 8 bases identical to TRBD1. The length of the CDR3 is 14 residues. Trimming at V came to 8 bases and at J to 6 bases, leaving 11 bases not matched to a gene. The CDR3 DNA reads TGTGCCAGCTCCCGGGACAGGCGGCGCGCTGAAGCTTTCTTT. This codes for CASSRDRRRAEAFF.

This clonotype was counted ten times or more. The rearrangement links TRBV7-3 to TRBJ2-1; TRBD2 might be the D (5 bases). V was pared by 5 bases and J by 6 bases, with 11 bases between. The CDR3 is 13 residues long. Germline values: CDR1 SGHTA, CDR2 FQGTGA. The CDR3 sequence is CASSPRVANEQFF. CDR3 sequence (DNA): TGTGCCAGCAGCCCGAGGGTTGCCAATGAGCAGTTCTTC.

This clonotype was counted a few times. The chain joins TRBV12-3 or TRBV12-4 to TRBJ2-5; TRBD2 matches 9 bases. J lost 3 bases, V lost 5 bases, and 13 bases had no gene match. This CDR3 contains 17 residues. The CDR3 reads CASSRLRAGGLEETQYF. DNA of the CDR3: TGTGCCAGCAGTCGCCTCCGAGCGGGGGGATTGGAAGAGACCCAGTACTTC.

The rearrangement joins TRBV6-8 to TRBJ2-3; the D is unclear. The CDR3 has 13 residues. Germline values: CDR1 MNHGY, CDR2 SAAAGT. The germline V and J ends were trimmed by 10 bases and 0 bases, with 11 bases remaining between them. The CDR3 is CANETGSTDTQYF. CDR3 nucleotide sequence: TGTGCCAACGAGACGGGCAGCACAGATACGCAGTATTTT.

V gene TRBV11-3 combines with J gene TRBJ2-2, with 11 bases aligning to TRBD2. The V gene's germline CDR1 is SGHNT and CDR2 YENEEA. CDR3 length: 16 residues. Losses at the gene ends were 4 bases for V and 4 bases for J; bases not matched to a gene: 5. The CDR3 sequence: CASSSLAGGLTGELFF. The CDR3, as DNA: TGTGCCAGCAGCTCCCTAGCGGGGGGCCTCACCGGGGAGCTGTTTTTT.

V is TRBV7-6 and J is TRBJ2-1; TRBD2 agrees at 12 bases. This CDR3 contains 16 residues. V gave up 1 base and J gave up 7 bases; unmatched junction bases: 5. Germline values: CDR1 SGHVS, CDR2 FNYEAQ. For the CDR3, the DNA is TGTGCCAGCAGCTTAGGGGCTAGCGGGGGGGCTAATGAGCAGTTCTTC. Its translation is CASSLGASGGANEQFF. The whole variable domain, remainder taken from reference TRBV7-6 and TRBJ2-1, is GAGVSQSPRYKVTKRGQDVALRCDPISGHVSLYWYRQALGQGPEFLTYFNYEAQQDKSGLPNDRFSAERPEGSISTLTIQRTEQRDSAMYRCASSLGASGGANEQFFGPGTRLTVL.

This chain uses TRBV9 with TRBJ1-1, with TRBD1 identical over 8 bases. The germline gives CDR1 SGDLS, CDR2 YYNGEE. The CDR3 spans 14 residues. J lost 3 bases, V lost 4 bases, and 5 bases had no gene match. The CDR3 is CASSPRGPDTEAFF. The CDR3 nucleotides read TGTGCCAGCAGCCCCAGGGGGCCGGACACTGAAGCTTTCTTT. Full variable domain (missing parts from reference TRBV9 and TRBJ1-1): DSGVTQTPKHLITATGQRVTLRCSPRSGDLSVYWYQQSLDQGLQFLIQYYNGEERAKGNILERFSAQQFPDLHSELNLSSLELGDSALYFCASSPRGPDTEAFFGQGTRLTVV.

In its sample, this clonotype was seen many times. This chain connects TRBV7-9 to TRBJ2-2; D remains unclear. V was pared by 5 bases and J by 6 bases, with 10 bases between. The germline CDR1 and CDR2 sequences are SEHNR and FQNEAQ (reference sequence). The CDR3 covers 13 residues. The CDR3 loop reads CASSTFDAGELFF. CDR3 in DNA: TGTGCCAGCAGCACCTTTGACGCCGGGGAGCTGTTTTTT.

The chain has TRBV12-3 or TRBV12-4 and TRBJ2-7; D might be TRBD2 (5 bases). The CDR3 loop spans 15 amino acids. V gave up 5 bases and J gave up 0 bases, with 14 bases separating them. CDR3 sequence: CASSPSYGSSYEQYF. The CDR3 bases are TGTGCCAGCAGTCCCTCTTATGGGAGCTCCTACGAGCAGTACTTC.

This clonotype turned up a few times. It may be a read error: a sequence one base away is much more abundant. The CDR3 spells CACSTILAGGPGNEQFF. CDR3 DNA sequence: TGTGCCTGCAGCACGATCTTAGCGGGGGGGCCGGGGAATGAGCAGTTCTTC. The genes are TRBV3-1 and TRBJ2-1; 11 nucleotides line up with TRBD2. The CDR3 is 17 amino acids. Germline lookup yields CDR1 LGHDT and CDR2 YNNKEL (reference sequence).

The J gene is TRBJ1-5, the V gene TRBV12-5; D is ambiguous. The CDR3 loop spans 15 amino acids. CDR1 is LGHNT and CDR2 is FRNRAP in the germline V gene. Trimming removed 5 bases at V and 4 bases at J, with 15 bases between. The CDR3 sequence is CASGQGISTNQPQHF. The CDR3 DNA is TGTGCTAGTGGTCAAGGGATTTCGACTAATCAGCCCCAGCATTTT.

The sample holds many counts of this clonotype. The rearrangement joins TRBV6-5 to TRBJ1-3; the D is unclear. Per the germline V gene, CDR1 is MNHEY and CDR2 is SVGAGI. This CDR3 contains 12 residues. The V end lost 7 bases, the J end lost 2 bases, and 6 bases lay between the germline ends. The CDR3, as DNA: TGTGCCAGCACGTCAGCTGGAAACACCATATATTTT. Amino acid sequence: CASTSAGNTIYF.

This clonotype was detected a few times. The gene calls are TRBV4-1 and TRBJ2-1, with D unresolved. The CDR3 is made up of 15 amino acids. CDR1 MGHRA and CDR2 YSYEKL come from the germline V gene. V lost 4 bases, J lost 7 bases, and 17 bases lay in between. CDR3 region: CASSLTGRPVNEQFF. CDR3 in DNA: TGCGCCAGCAGCCTGACGGGCAGGCCGGTGAATGAGCAGTTCTTC.

The chain combines TRBV7-8 with TRBJ2-1, with 8 nucleotides matching TRBD2. CDR1 is SGHVS, CDR2 FQNEAQ, per germline. This CDR3 region has 15 residues. The junction had 3 bases not matched to a gene; V was cut back by 5 bases and J by 0 bases. The CDR3 spells CASSPRGVSYNEQFF. Here the CDR3 DNA reads TGTGCCAGCAGCCCGCGGGGGGTCTCCTACAATGAGCAGTTCTTC.

This clonotype was counted between two and nine times. V is TRBV12-3 or TRBV12-4 and J is TRBJ2-1; the D is unclear. The CDR3 runs 15 residues. Trimming removed 5 bases at V and 2 bases at J, with 13 bases between. The CDR3 DNA sequence: TGTGCCAGCAGTATATTAGGTGGGACCTACAATGAGCAGTTCTTC. It specifies CASSILGGTYNEQFF.

This chain joins TRBV7-2 and TRBJ1-1, with D perhaps matching TRBD1 (6 bases). CDR1 is SGHTA, CDR2 FQGNSA, per germline. This CDR3 is 13 amino acids long. The V end lost 5 bases, the J end lost 3 bases, and 10 bases lay between the germline ends. Here the CDR3 DNA reads TGTGCCAGCAGCCCCCGGACAGACACTGAAGCTTTCTTT. Translating it yields CASSPRTDTEAFF.

The chain has TRBV20-1 and TRBJ1-1; 9 bases match TRBD1. There are 14 residues in the CDR3. Germline V gene sequence: CDR1 DFQATT, CDR2 SNEGSKA (reference sequence). V gave up 6 bases and J gave up 1 base; unmatched junction bases: 6. DNA of the CDR3: TGCAGTGCGGACGACAGGGGGTCGAACACTGAAGCTTTCTTT. Protein sequence: CSADDRGSNTEAFF.

This chain connects TRBV18 to TRBJ2-7; D not resolved. This CDR3 contains 17 residues. Deletions cut 6 bases from V and 0 bases from J, with 21 bases between. From germline, CDR1 is KGHSH and CDR2 LQKENI. The CDR3: CASSPGPGSERSYEQYV. CDR3 in DNA: TGTGCCAGCTCGCCCGGGCCCGGCAGCGAGCGCTCCTACGAGCAGTACGTC.

This clonotype has a handful of counts. This sequence joins TRBV10-3 and TRBJ2-7; TRBD1 agrees at 11 bases. Trimming cost V 10 bases and J 3 bases; bases outside gene matches: 17. The germline V gene encodes CDR1 ENHRY and CDR2 SYGVKD. The CDR3 loop spans 17 amino acids. In nucleotides, the CDR3 is TGTGCCACCCGGACAGGGGGCTTGGTAGATGGGTTCTACGAGCAGTACGTC. The encoded protein is CATRTGGLVDGFYEQYV.

This clonotype has more than one count but fewer than ten. V is TRBV4-3 and J is TRBJ1-3; D not resolved. The ends were cut back, 3 bases at V and 8 bases at J, with 20 bases in the middle. Germline values: CDR1 LGHNA, CDR2 YSLEER. The CDR3 length is 16 residues. The CDR3 here is CASSQSSISSADTIYF. In nucleotides, the CDR3 is TGCGCCAGCAGCCAGTCATCGATAAGTTCAGCGGACACCATATATTTT.

This chain uses TRBV12-3 or TRBV12-4 with TRBJ2-1; TRBD1 might be the D (5 bases). V was trimmed by 2 bases and J by 7 bases, leaving 15 bases between them. CDR3 length equals 15 residues. As DNA, the CDR3 is TGTGCCAGCAGTTTACGGGTCGGCAGGGCTAATGAGCAGTTCTTC. This sequence encodes CASSLRVGRANEQFF.

The CDR3 region is CASSQREGSAEAFF. The DNA for the CDR3 is TGTGCCAGCAGCCAAAGGGAGGGGAGCGCTGAAGCTTTCTTT. The V gene is TRBV7-9, the J gene TRBJ1-1, with a tentative D call TRBD1 (5 bases). The V gene lost 5 bases and the J gene lost 6 bases, with 16 bases spanning the gap. The CDR3 extends over 14 amino acids. Germline values: CDR1 SEHNR, CDR2 FQNEAQ (reference sequence).

V is TRBV2 and J is TRBJ1-1; 8 positions agree with TRBD1. Germline V lookup: CDR1 SNHLY, CDR2 FYNNEI. The CDR3 consists of 15 residues. The V gene end was trimmed by 6 bases and the J gene end by 1 base; junction bases not matched to a gene: 7. The CDR3 loop is CASRRFGQGNTEAFF. Here the CDR3 DNA reads TGTGCCAGCAGGCGATTCGGACAGGGGAACACTGAAGCTTTCTTT.